One T cell receptor beta chain is described in this entry. This table comes from immunoSEQ multiplex PCR, and its TCRdb copy is limited to in-frame clones, with some not included. Of 100,000 to 150,000 clones listed, 85% were seen once; the top ten hold 6.6%. This sample is part of a study of blood T cell repertoires in COVID-19. Sequenced sample: peripheral blood. This clonotype was sampled from a man aged 80 or over with active or convalescent COVID-19.

This CDR3 reads CASSLIGQASFTSKNIQYF. In DNA, the CDR3 is TGCGCCAGCAGCTTGATTGGACAGGCTTCCTTCACTTCCAAAAACATTCAGTACTTC. The V gene is TRBV5-1, the J gene TRBJ2-4; 7 nucleotides match TRBD1. The CDR3 sequence is 19 residues long. Losses at the gene ends were 1 base for V and 2 bases for J; bases not matched to a gene: 15. Germline V CDR1 and CDR2: SGHRS, YFSETQ.